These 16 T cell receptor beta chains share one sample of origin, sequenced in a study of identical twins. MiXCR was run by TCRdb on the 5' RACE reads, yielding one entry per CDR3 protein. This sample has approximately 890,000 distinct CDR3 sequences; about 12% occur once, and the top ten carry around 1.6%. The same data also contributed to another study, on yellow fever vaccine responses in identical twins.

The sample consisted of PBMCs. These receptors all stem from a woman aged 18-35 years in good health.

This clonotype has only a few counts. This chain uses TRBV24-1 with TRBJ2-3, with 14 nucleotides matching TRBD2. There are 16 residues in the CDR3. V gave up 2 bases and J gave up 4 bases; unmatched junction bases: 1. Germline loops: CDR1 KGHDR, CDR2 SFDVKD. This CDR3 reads CATSDWTSGGSDTQYF. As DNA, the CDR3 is TGTGCCACCAGTGATTGGACTAGCGGGGGGTCAGATACGCAGTATTTT.

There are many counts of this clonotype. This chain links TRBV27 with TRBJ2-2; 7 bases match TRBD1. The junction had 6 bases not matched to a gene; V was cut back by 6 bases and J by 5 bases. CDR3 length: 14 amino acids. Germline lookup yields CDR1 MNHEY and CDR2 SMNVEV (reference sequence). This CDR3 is CASRLTQGTGELFF. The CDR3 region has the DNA TGTGCCAGCAGATTGACACAGGGGACCGGGGAGCTGTTTTTT.

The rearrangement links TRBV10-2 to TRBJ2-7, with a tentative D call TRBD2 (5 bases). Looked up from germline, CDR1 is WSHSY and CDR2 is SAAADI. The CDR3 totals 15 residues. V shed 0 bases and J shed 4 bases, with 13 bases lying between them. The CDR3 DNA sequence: TGCGCCAGCAGTGAGTCGCGGGCAGACCAATACGAGCAGTACGTC. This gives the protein CASSESRADQYEQYV.

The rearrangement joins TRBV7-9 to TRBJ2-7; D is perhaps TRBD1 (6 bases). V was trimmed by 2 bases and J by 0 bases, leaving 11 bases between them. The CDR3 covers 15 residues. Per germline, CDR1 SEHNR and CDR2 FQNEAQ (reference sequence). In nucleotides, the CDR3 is TGTGCCAGCAGCTTAAGACAGGCCAGCTCCTACGAGCAGTACTTC. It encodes CASSLRQASSYEQYF.

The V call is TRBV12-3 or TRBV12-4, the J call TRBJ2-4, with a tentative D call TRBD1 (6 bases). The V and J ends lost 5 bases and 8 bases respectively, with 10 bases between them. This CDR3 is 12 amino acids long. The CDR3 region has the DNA TGTGCCAGCAGTGTACAGGGATACATTCAGTACTTC. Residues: CASSVQGYIQYF.

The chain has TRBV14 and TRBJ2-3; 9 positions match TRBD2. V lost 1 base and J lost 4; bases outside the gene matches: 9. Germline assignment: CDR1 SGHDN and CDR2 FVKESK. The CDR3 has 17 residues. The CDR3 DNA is TGTGCCAGCAGCCAAGTTGGCGGGAGGGCCTCCGCAGATACGCAGTATTTT. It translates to CASSQVGGRASADTQYF.

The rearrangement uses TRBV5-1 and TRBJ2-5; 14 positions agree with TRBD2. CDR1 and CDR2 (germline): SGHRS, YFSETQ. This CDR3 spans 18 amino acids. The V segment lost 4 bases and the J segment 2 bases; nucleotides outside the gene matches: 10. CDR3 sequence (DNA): TGCGCCAGCAGCGTGGGGACTAGCGGGAGTCCCTTTCAAGAGACCCAGTACTTC. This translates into CASSVGTSGSPFQETQYF.

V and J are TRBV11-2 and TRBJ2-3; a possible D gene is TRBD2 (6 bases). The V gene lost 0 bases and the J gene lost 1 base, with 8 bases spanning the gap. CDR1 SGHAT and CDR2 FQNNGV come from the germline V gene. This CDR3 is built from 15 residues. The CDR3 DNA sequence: TGTGCCAGCAGCTTAGATATAGCGGGCACAGATACGCAGTATTTT. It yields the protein CASSLDIAGTDTQYF.

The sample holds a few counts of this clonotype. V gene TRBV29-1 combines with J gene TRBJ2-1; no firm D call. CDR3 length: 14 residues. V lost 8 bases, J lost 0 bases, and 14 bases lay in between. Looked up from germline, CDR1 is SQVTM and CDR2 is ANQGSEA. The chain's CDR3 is CSLKTSSSYNEQFF. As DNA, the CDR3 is TGCAGCTTAAAGACCAGTAGCTCCTACAATGAGCAGTTCTTC.

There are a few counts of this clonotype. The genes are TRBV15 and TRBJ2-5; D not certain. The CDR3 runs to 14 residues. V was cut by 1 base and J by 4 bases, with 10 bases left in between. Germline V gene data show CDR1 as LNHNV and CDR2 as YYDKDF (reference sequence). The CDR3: CATSRGRLAETQYF. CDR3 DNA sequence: TGTGCCACCAGCAGAGGACGGCTCGCAGAGACCCAGTACTTC.

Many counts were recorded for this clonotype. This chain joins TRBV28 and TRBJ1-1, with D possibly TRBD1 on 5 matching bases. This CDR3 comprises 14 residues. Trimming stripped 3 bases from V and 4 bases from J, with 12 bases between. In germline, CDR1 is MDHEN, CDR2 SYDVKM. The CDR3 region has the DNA TGTGCCAGCAGTTTCCATGGGGGGGTCACTGAAGCTTTCTTT. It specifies CASSFHGGVTEAFF. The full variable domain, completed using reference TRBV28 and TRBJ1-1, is DVKVTQSSRYLVKRTGEKVFLECVQDMDHENMFWYRQDPGLGLRLIYFSYDVKMKEKGDIPEGYSVSREKKERFSLILESASTNQTSMYLCASSFHGGVTEAFFGQGTRLTVV.

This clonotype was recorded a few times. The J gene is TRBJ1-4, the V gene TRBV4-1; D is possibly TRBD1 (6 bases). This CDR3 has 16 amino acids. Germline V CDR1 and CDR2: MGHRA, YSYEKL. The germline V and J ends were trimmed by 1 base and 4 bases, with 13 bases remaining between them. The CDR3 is CASSQASQGLNEKLFF. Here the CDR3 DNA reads TGCGCCAGCAGCCAAGCGAGTCAGGGGCTTAATGAAAAACTGTTTTTT.

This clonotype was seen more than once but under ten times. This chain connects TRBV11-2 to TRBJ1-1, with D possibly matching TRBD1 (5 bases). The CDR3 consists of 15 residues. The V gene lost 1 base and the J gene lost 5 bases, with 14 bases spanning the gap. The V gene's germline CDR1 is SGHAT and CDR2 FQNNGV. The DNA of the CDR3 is TGTGCCAGCAGCTTAGGGCAGGGCATCCGGACTGAAGCTTTCTTT. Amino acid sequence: CASSLGQGIRTEAFF.

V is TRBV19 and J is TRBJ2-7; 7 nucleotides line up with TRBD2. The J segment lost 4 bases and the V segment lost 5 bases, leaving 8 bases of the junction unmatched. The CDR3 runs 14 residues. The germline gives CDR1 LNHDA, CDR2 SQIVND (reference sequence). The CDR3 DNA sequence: TGTGCCAGTAGTGTTGGACTAGATTGGTACGAGCAGTACTTC. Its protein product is CASSVGLDWYEQYF.

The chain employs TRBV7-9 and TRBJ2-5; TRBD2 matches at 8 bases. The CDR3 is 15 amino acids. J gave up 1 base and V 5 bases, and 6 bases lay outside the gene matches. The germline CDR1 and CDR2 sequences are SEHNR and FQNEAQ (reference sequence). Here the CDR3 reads CASSLPAGVQETQYF. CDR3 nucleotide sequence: TGTGCCAGCAGCCTCCCAGCGGGGGTCCAAGAGACCCAGTACTTC.

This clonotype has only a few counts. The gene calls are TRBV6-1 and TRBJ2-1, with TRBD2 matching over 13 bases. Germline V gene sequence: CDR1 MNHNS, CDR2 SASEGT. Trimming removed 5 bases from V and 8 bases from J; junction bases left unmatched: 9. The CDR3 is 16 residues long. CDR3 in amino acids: CASSTRTSGSSDEQFF. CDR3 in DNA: TGTGCCAGCAGTACCAGGACTAGCGGGAGTAGTGATGAGCAGTTCTTC.